The sequence of this TCR beta chain was determined in a study of cytomegalovirus exposure and HLA in healthy donors. The study, taken as a whole, reports: Most TCR sequences were uncommon, yet certain public TCRs appeared in many donors. The study put 150 to 200 TCR beta chains on its list as cytomegalovirus-associated.

This clone was seen a few times. Its antigen is unidentified. TCRdb's copy holds only in-frame clones and misses some; the assay was immunoSEQ multiplex PCR. The sample has 150,000 or so clones, roughly 86% seen once. Sequencing was carried out using PBMCs. The clonotype was recovered from a human donor in good health.

The CDR3 here is CASSKNSGLANEKLFF. The CDR3 DNA reads TGTGCCAGCAGTAAGAACTCGGGACTCGCTAATGAAAAACTGTTTTTT. This rearrangement joins TRBV27 to TRBJ1-4; possibly TRBD1 for D (5 bases). This CDR3 spans 16 amino acids. Germline V gene sequence: CDR1 MNHEY, CDR2 SMNVEV (reference sequence). V lost 5 bases to trimming and J lost 3 bases, with 16 bases between them.